One and the same sample provided the 23 T cell receptor beta chains below, sequenced in a study of blood T cell repertoires in COVID-19. Profiling relied on immunoSEQ multiplex PCR, and the TCRdb table lists in-frame clones only, not all of them. The table records 250,000 to 300,000 clones, roughly 90% of them present only once. Sequencing used PBMCs or T cells enriched from blood (not recorded which). These receptors were collected from a woman in her 30s who had recovered from COVID-19.

The V call is TRBV5-4, the J call TRBJ2-3; TRBD2 aligns across 16 bases. The length of the CDR3 is 19 residues. Trimming took 5 bases from V and 2 from J; bases not matched to a gene: 11. Per germline, CDR1 SGHNT and CDR2 YYREEE (reference sequence). The CDR3 DNA sequence: TGTGCCAGCAGTTTAGCCGGGACTAGCGGGAGGGCCTCCACAGATACGCAGTATTTT. It codes for CASSLAGTSGRASTDTQYF.

The table lists this clone with a count of one. The chain has TRBV27 and TRBJ2-6, with unresolved D. CDR1 MNHEY and CDR2 SMNVEV come from the germline V gene (reference sequence). CDR3 length: 21 residues. V shed 0 bases and J shed 1 base, with 22 bases lying between them. As DNA, the CDR3 is TGTGCCAGCAGTTTATCCCCGGTTCCGAGAAGGAGTGCGTCTGGGGCCAACGTCCTGACTTTC. This translates into CASSLSPVPRRSASGANVLTF.

V and J are TRBV5-4 and TRBJ1-4, with 10 bases identical to TRBD1. In germline, CDR1 is SGHNT, CDR2 YYREEE (reference sequence). The CDR3 is 13 residues long. The V segment lost 3 bases and the J segment 8 bases; nucleotides outside the gene matches: 1. The CDR3 loop reads CASSWDRGEKLFF. CDR3 DNA sequence: TGTGCCAGCAGCTGGGACAGGGGCGAAAAACTGTTTTTT. Combining the CDR3 with reference TRBV5-4 and TRBJ1-4 gives the whole variable domain ETGVTQSPTHLIKTRGQQVTLRCSSQSGHNTVSWYQQALGQGPQFIFQYYREEENGRGNFPPRFSGLQFPNYSSELNVNALELDDSALYLCASSWDRGEKLFFGSGTQLSVL.

The chain recombines TRBV7-8 with TRBJ2-1; TRBD1 matches 9 bases. The length of the CDR3 is 13 residues. The junction had 12 bases not matched to a gene; V was cut back by 7 bases and J by 14 bases. CDR1 and CDR2 from the germline V gene are SGHVS and FQNEAQ. CDR3 sequence: CASTFMVDRGKFF. As DNA, the CDR3 is TGTGCCAGCACCTTTATGGTGGACAGGGGCAAGTTCTTC.

This chain connects TRBV28 to TRBJ1-3; 10 nucleotides agree with TRBD1. The germline CDR1 and CDR2 sequences are MDHEN and SYDVKM. J gave up 2 bases and V 6 bases, and 10 bases lay outside the gene matches. CDR3 length: 17 residues. DNA for the CDR3: TGTGCCAGCAGCTCCGGGACAGGGGTTTATACTGGAAACACCATATATTTT. Amino acids: CASSSGTGVYTGNTIYF.

This chain links TRBV24-1 with TRBJ2-1; D call uncertain. V was cut by 3 bases and J by 2 bases, with 7 bases left in between. In germline, CDR1 is KGHDR, CDR2 SFDVKD. CDR3 size: 14 residues. The CDR3 spells CATSDVSPYNEQFF. In DNA, the CDR3 is TGTGCCACCAGTGATGTTAGCCCCTACAATGAGCAGTTCTTC.

This clone came up a few times. The J gene is TRBJ2-5, the V gene TRBV6-2 or TRBV6-3; possible D gene TRBD1, 5 bases. The length of the CDR3 is 15 residues. The V gene lost 3 bases and the J gene lost 2 bases, with 13 bases spanning the gap. Germline V gene lookup returns CDR1 MNHEY and CDR2 SVGEGT. DNA of the CDR3: TGTGCCAGCAGTTATGAAGGGGCAGCGCAAGAGACCCAGTACTTC. Encoded protein: CASSYEGAAQETQYF.

V usage is TRBV6-5 and J usage is TRBJ1-1; no reliable D call. The CDR3 totals 12 residues. Deletions cut 7 bases from V and 5 bases from J, with 11 bases between. Germline V gene sequence: CDR1 MNHEY, CDR2 SVGAGI. The CDR3 nucleotides read TGTGCCAGCACTTTGTGGGAGACTGAAGCTTTCTTT. Its protein product is CASTLWETEAFF.

J is TRBJ2-1 and V is TRBV30, with 9 positions matching TRBD1. The germline gives CDR1 GTSNPN, CDR2 SVGIG (reference sequence). V lost 3 bases, J lost 3 bases, and 6 bases stayed unmatched. This CDR3 has 15 amino acids. This chain's CDR3 is CAWRRRTGVYNEQFF. CDR3 bases: TGTGCCTGGAGGAGAAGGACAGGGGTCTACAATGAGCAGTTCTTC.

Remarks on this clone: The junction shows a germline mismatch at one end, possibly a read error. V usage is TRBV28 and J usage is TRBJ1-2; D is unclear. This CDR3 comprises 12 residues. CDR1 and CDR2 from the germline V gene are MDHEN and SYDVKM. CDR3 residues: CASSLELSRESF. DNA of the CDR3: TGTGCCAGCAGTTTAGAATTGTCAAGAGAAAGCTTC.

The J gene is TRBJ1-5, the V gene TRBV7-2; a weak D match, TRBD1 (5 bases). V dropped 1 base and J dropped 3 bases, with 10 bases sitting between them. Germline CDR1 and CDR2: SGHTA and FQGNSA. The CDR3 has 15 amino acids. In DNA form, the CDR3 reads TGTGCCAGCAGCTTAGTGGGGGGGTTCAATCAGCCCCAGCATTTT. The encoded protein is CASSLVGGFNQPQHF.

The chain couples TRBV5-4 to TRBJ2-2, with TRBD2 as a possible D gene (6 bases). Trimming pared 4 bases from V and 2 bases from J, leaving 9 bases between. CDR3 size: 14 residues. Per germline, CDR1 SGHNT and CDR2 YYREEE (reference sequence). CDR3 protein: CASSTGVNTGELFF. The CDR3, as DNA: TGTGCCAGCAGCACGGGGGTTAACACCGGGGAGCTGTTTTTT.

The chain recombines TRBV25-1 with TRBJ2-3; no definite D call. The germline CDR1 and CDR2 sequences are MGHDK and SYGVNS. V was clipped by 1 base and J by 5 bases, with 7 bases between them. CDR3 length: 13 amino acids. CDR3 loop: CASSEFPGDTQYF. The CDR3 coding sequence is TGTGCCAGCAGTGAATTTCCGGGAGATACGCAGTATTTT.

This clone was seen only once. The V call is TRBV6-2 or TRBV6-3, the J call TRBJ1-1; possibly TRBD1 for D (5 bases). Trimming took off 3 bases at V and 6 bases at J, with 8 bases between the two ends. The length of the CDR3 is 12 residues. CDR1 is MNHEY and CDR2 is SVGEGT in the germline V gene. This CDR3 is CASSYPTAEAFF. Written as DNA, the CDR3 is TGTGCCAGCAGTTATCCGACAGCTGAAGCTTTCTTT.

The rearrangement links TRBV19 to TRBJ1-6, with 7 bases lining up with TRBD1. J gave up 9 bases and V 4 bases, and 12 bases lay outside the gene matches. The germline V gene has CDR1 LNHDA and CDR2 SQIVND (reference sequence). The CDR3 loop spans 16 amino acids. CDR3 sequence (DNA): TGTGCCAGTAGTACCGAGGGACAGCTGAGCCTTTCACCCCTCCACTTT. Protein sequence: CASSTEGQLSLSPLHF.

J is TRBJ1-2 and V is TRBV12-3 or TRBV12-4, with D unclear. Trimming took 4 bases from V and 4 from J, leaving 10 bases between them. CDR3 length: 13 amino acids. The CDR3 region is CASSYRVGYGYTF. CDR3 coding DNA: TGTGCCAGCAGTTACCGGGTGGGCTATGGCTACACCTTC.

This clone appeared a single time. The genes are TRBV19 and TRBJ1-1; TRBD1 might be the D (5 bases). Germline loops: CDR1 LNHDA, CDR2 SQIVND (reference sequence). The CDR3 loop spans 14 amino acids. V was clipped by 7 bases and J by 2 bases, with 14 bases between them. The CDR3 DNA reads as TGTGCCAGTAAACGACAGAACTTAAACACTGAAGCTTTCTTT. Translating gives CASKRQNLNTEAFF.

The chain combines TRBV9 with TRBJ2-3; 8 positions match TRBD2. The CDR3 totals 15 residues. After removal of 5 bases from V and 2 bases from J, the junction contained 7 bases not matched to a gene. Germline V gives CDR1 SGDLS, CDR2 YYNGEE. The CDR3 sequence is CASRPGGSLTDTQYF. DNA for the CDR3: TGTGCCAGCAGGCCGGGGGGGTCCCTCACAGATACGCAGTATTTT.

CDR3 in DNA: TGTGCCAGCAGTCCCGATACAGGGTATAATTCACCCCTCCACTTT. As protein: CASSPDTGYNSPLHF. This sequence joins TRBV28 and TRBJ1-6; D possibly corresponds to TRBD1 (6 bases). Germline V gives CDR1 MDHEN, CDR2 SYDVKM. The CDR3 has 15 amino acids. V shed 5 bases and J shed 4 bases, with 12 bases lying between them.

The genes are TRBV6-1 and TRBJ1-5; no definite D call. The CDR3 covers 13 residues. Germline V gene sequence: CDR1 MNHNS, CDR2 SASEGT. V lost 2 bases, J lost 5 bases, and 7 bases lay in between. This CDR3 is CASSELFYQPQHF. DNA of the CDR3: TGTGCCAGCAGTGAACTTTTTTATCAGCCCCAGCATTTT.

A few counts support this clone. The J gene is TRBJ1-3, the V gene TRBV6-1; D possibly corresponds to TRBD1 (5 bases). CDR1 and CDR2 (germline): MNHNS, SASEGT. Trimming removed 3 bases at V and 3 bases at J, with 6 bases between. There are 13 residues in the CDR3. DNA of the CDR3: TGTGCCAGCAGTGACAGGGTTGGAAACACCATATATTTT. Its protein is CASSDRVGNTIYF.

The chain links TRBV5-5 to TRBJ2-1, with D possibly being TRBD1 (6 bases). Trimming took 4 bases from V and 4 from J, leaving 15 bases between them. This CDR3 is 15 amino acids long. The germline gives CDR1 SGHKS, CDR2 YYEKEE (reference sequence). The CDR3 DNA reads TGTGCCAGCAGCCCACCCGGACAGATATACAATGAGCAGTTCTTC. Translated: CASSPPGQIYNEQFF.

This rearrangement joins TRBV9 to TRBJ1-2, with 10 bases aligning to TRBD1. The V segment lost 3 bases and the J segment 3 bases; nucleotides outside the gene matches: 2. Looked up from germline, CDR1 is SGDLS and CDR2 is YYNGEE. The CDR3 has 14 residues. CDR3 residues: CASSGGQGYYGYTF. CDR3 coding DNA: TGTGCCAGCAGCGGGGGACAGGGGTACTATGGCTACACCTTC.